Listed below are T cell receptor beta chains from one sample, sequenced in a study of metastatic and nonmetastatic thyroid tumors. MiXCR reprocessed the PCR reads for TCRdb. The sample lists about 4,000 clones, roughly a fifth occurring once. Sample: tumor tissue. These receptors came from a male donor with papillary thyroid cancer or a benign thyroid nodule (not recorded which). Some clones in this sample may be carry-over from other donors' samples. The CDR3 runs from the conserved cysteine through the conserved F or W. D genes are given only for firm matches. The listing skips clone size in some rows; elsewhere it reads once, few, many or a size class.

j_gene	v_gene	abundance	d_gene	CDR3nt	CDR3aa
TRBJ1-2	TRBV2	.	.	TGTGCCAGCTCCACCAGTCAGGGGTCCCTCTCGAGGGGCTACACCTTC	CASSTSQGSLSRGYTF
TRBJ2-7	TRBV20-1	.	TRBD2	TGCAGTGCTAGAGCCCCGACTAGCCGAGGTTCCGAGCAGTACTTC	CSARAPTSRGSEQYF
TRBJ2-5	TRBV30	many	.	TGTGCCTGCGGGGAGTCGGGAGAGACCCAGTACTTC	CACGESGETQYF
TRBJ2-7	TRBV28	.	.	TGTGCCAGCAGTCGATCACAGGGCTCCGAGCAGTACTTC	CASSRSQGSEQYF
TRBJ2-3	TRBV5-1	.	TRBD1	TGCGCCAGCACATCGGGACAGGGAACAGATACGCAGTATTTT	CASTSGQGTDTQYF
TRBJ2-3	TRBV25-1	.	TRBD1	TGTGCCAGCAGTGGCAGGGGGAGCACAGATACGCAGTATTTT	CASSGRGSTDTQYF
TRBJ2-2	TRBV6-1	large	.	TGTGCCAGCAGGGGGACAAGGGGCACCGGGGAGCTGTTTTTT	CASRGTRGTGELFF
TRBJ1-1	TRBV11-1	.	.	TGTGCCAACAGCCTTTGGGTGAGCACTGAAGCTTTCTTT	CANSLWVSTEAFF
TRBJ2-1	TRBV18	many	.	TGTGCCAGCTCACTGCCTGAGGGGCGGGTCCGTGAGCAGTTCTTC	CASSLPEGRVREQFF
TRBJ2-5	TRBV11-1	.	.	TGTGCCAGCAGCTTAGGAGAGACCCAGTACTTC	CASSLGETQYF
TRBJ2-2	TRBV5-1	.	.	TGCGCCAGCAGCTCGGAAAGGAGAGGGAGCGGTTGGGGCACCGGGGAGCTGTTTTTT	CASSSERRGSGWGTGELFF
TRBJ2-2	TRBV7-9	large	.	TGTGCCAGCAGCTCATTAGTTGGGGCATCGGGGACCGGGGAGCTGTTTTTT	CASSSLVGASGTGELFF
TRBJ1-2	TRBV6-1	few	TRBD1	TGTGCCAGCAGTTTCCAGACAGGGACAATCTATGGCTACACCTTC	CASSFQTGTIYGYTF
TRBJ2-7	TRBV11-3	once	.	TGTGCCAGCACCGTTAAGGGCAGGGCGCCTCACGAGCAGTACTTC	CASTVKGRAPHEQYF
TRBJ2-5	TRBV6-9	.	.	TGCGCCAGAACTGGGACATACCAAGAGACCCAGTACTTC	CARTGTYQETQYF
TRBJ2-2	TRBV19	few	TRBD1	TGTGCCAGTAGTCCCGGGACAGCTGACACCGGGGAGCTGTTTTTT	CASSPGTADTGELFF
TRBJ1-5	TRBV20-1	once	.	TGCAGTGCTAGTCCCGGGACACCAAATCAGCCCCAGCATTTT	CSASPGTPNQPQHF
TRBJ1-2	TRBV2	few	TRBD1	TGTGCCAGCAGACCCGACAGGGACTACTATGGCTACACCTTC	CASRPDRDYYGYTF
TRBJ1-2	TRBV12-3/TRBV12-4	few	.	TGTGCCAGCGGCACGGACAGCACCCACTATGGCTACACCTTC	CASGTDSTHYGYTF
TRBJ2-2	TRBV27	few	.	TGTGCCAGCAGTTTATGGGACGGGGAGCTGTTTTTT	CASSLWDGELFF
TRBJ1-1	TRBV6-1	.	.	TGTGCCAGCAGGATGGCTAGAGGGGGGAAGGCTGAAGCTTTCTTT	CASRMARGGKAEAFF
TRBJ2-5	TRBV6-1	.	.	TGTGCCAGCAGTGAAGAAGTAGCGGCTATCCAAGAGACCCAGTACTTC	CASSEEVAAIQETQYF
TRBJ2-7	TRBV12-3/TRBV12-4	few	.	TGTGCCAGCAACCCCGGACTCCCCCCCTACGAGCAGTACTTC	CASNPGLPPYEQYF
TRBJ1-4	TRBV28	few	TRBD1	TGTGCCAGCAGCCTGGGACAGGGAAGTGAAAAACTGTTTTTT	CASSLGQGSEKLFF
TRBJ2-7	TRBV6-1	large	.	TGTGCCAGCAGTGACCCGATTACAGTTTACGGGCAGTACTTC	CASSDPITVYGQYF
TRBJ1-2	TRBV20-1	.	.	TGCAGTGCTAGAGGTTCCGCAAGTGGGTATGGCTACACCTTC	CSARGSASGYGYTF
TRBJ2-6	TRBV5-1	once	.	TGCGCCAGCAGGGCTGGACAGACCTCTGGGGCCAACGTCCTGACTTTC	CASRAGQTSGANVLTF
TRBJ2-5	TRBV28	large	.	TGTGCCAGCAGTTTATACGGTGAGACCCAGTACTTC	CASSLYGETQYF
TRBJ1-3	TRBV9	many	TRBD1	TGTGCCAGCAGCGTAGGGACAGGGTCCTCTGGAAACACCATATATTTT	CASSVGTGSSGNTIYF
TRBJ1-4	TRBV29-1	many	TRBD1	TGCAGCGTCGGGGGCAGGGGGGGGGAAAAACTGTTTTTT	CSVGGRGGEKLFF